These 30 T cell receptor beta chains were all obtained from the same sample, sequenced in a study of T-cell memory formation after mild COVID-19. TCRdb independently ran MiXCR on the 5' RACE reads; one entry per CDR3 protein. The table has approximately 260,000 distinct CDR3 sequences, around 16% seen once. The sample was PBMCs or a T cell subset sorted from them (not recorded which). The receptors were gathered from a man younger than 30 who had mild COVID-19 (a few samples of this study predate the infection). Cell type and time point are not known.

The CDR3, as DNA: TGTGCCAGCAGCTTAGCCTTGGGGGCCTCTTGGTCCTACAATGAGCAGTTCTTC. This gives the protein CASSLALGASWSYNEQFF. J is TRBJ2-1 and V is TRBV7-9; maybe TRBD1 (6 bases). V was clipped by 0 bases and J by 1 base, with 16 bases between them. This CDR3 is built from 18 residues. Germline CDR1 reads SEHNR; CDR2 reads FQNEAQ (reference sequence).

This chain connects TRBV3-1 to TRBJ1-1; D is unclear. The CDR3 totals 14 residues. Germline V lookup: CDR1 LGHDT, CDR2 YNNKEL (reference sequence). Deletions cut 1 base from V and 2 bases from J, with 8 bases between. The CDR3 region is CASSQGTANTEAFF. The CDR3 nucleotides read TGTGCCAGCAGCCAAGGGACGGCAAACACTGAAGCTTTCTTT.

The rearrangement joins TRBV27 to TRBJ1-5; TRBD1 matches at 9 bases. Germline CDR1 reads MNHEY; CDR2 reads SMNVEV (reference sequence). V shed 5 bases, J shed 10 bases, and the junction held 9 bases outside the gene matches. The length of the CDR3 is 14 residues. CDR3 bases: TGTGCCAGCAGTCCAAGACAGGGGGGGTCACCCCAGCATTTT. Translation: CASSPRQGGSPQHF.

The CDR3 region is CASSLGAGKSYGYTF. The CDR3 DNA follows: TGTGCCAGCAGCCTAGGGGCAGGGAAATCCTATGGCTACACCTTC. The rearrangement links TRBV7-2 to TRBJ1-2, with a tentative D call TRBD1 (5 bases). The CDR3 contains 15 residues. Looked up from germline, CDR1 is SGHTA and CDR2 is FQGNSA. Trimming pared 5 bases from V and 4 bases from J, leaving 17 bases between. Filled out from reference TRBV7-2 and TRBJ1-2, the complete variable domain reads GAGVSQSPSNKVTEKGKDVELRCDPISGHTALYWYRQSLGQGLEFLIYFQGNSAPDKSGLPSDRFSAERTGGSVSTLTIQRTQQEDSAVYLCASSLGAGKSYGYTFGSGTRLTVV.

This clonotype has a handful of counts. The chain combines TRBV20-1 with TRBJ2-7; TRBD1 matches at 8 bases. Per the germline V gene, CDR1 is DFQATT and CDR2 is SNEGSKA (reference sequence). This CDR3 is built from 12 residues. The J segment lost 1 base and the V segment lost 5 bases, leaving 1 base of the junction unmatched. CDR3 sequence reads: CSAGQGSYEQYF. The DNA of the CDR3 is TGCAGTGCTGGACAGGGTTCCTACGAGCAGTACTTC.

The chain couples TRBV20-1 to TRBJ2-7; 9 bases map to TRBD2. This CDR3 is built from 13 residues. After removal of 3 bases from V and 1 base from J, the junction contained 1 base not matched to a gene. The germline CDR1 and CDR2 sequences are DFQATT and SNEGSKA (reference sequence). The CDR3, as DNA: TGCAGTGCTAGGACTAGCGGTTCCTACGAGCAGTACGTC. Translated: CSARTSGSYEQYV.

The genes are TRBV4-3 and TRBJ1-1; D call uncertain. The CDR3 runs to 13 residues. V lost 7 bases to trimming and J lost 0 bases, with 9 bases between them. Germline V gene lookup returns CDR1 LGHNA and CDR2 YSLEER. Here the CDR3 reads CASNRGMNTEAFF. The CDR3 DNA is TGCGCCAGCAACCGCGGGATGAACACTGAAGCTTTCTTT.

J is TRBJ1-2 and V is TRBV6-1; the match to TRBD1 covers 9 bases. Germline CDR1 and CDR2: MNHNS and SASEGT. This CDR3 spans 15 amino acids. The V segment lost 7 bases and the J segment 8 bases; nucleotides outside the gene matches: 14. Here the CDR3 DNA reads TGTGCCAGCATCATTTCCCGGGACAGGGAGAACGGCTACACCTTC. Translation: CASIISRDRENGYTF.

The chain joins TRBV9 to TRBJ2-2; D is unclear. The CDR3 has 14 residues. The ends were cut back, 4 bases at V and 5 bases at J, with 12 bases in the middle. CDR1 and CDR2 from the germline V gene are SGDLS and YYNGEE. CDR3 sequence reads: CASSNRPRTGELFF. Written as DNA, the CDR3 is TGTGCCAGCAGCAACCGTCCTAGGACCGGGGAGCTGTTTTTT.

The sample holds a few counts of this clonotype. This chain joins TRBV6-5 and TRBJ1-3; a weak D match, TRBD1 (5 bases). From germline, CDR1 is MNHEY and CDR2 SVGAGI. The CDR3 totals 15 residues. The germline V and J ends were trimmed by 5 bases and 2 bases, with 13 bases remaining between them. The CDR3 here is CASSVTRGAGNTIYF. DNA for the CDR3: TGTGCCAGCAGTGTAACCCGGGGCGCTGGAAACACCATATATTTT.

This chain's CDR3 is CASSTRTSTDTQYF. The CDR3 DNA reads as TGTGCCAGCAGCACTCGGACTAGCACAGATACGCAGTATTTT. The chain uses TRBV11-1 and TRBJ2-3, with D perhaps TRBD2 (5 bases). The CDR3 is 14 amino acids. V was trimmed by 5 bases and J by 0 bases, leaving 9 bases between them. CDR1 is SGHAT and CDR2 is FQDESV in the germline V gene (reference sequence).

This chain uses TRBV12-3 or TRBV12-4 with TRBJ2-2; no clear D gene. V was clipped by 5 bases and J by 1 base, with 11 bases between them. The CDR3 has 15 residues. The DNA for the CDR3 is TGTGCCAGCAGTCCAAACAGAGAGAACACCGGGGAGCTGTTTTTT. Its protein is CASSPNRENTGELFF.

The CDR3, as DNA: TGCAGCGTTGAAGATGAGGGTAACACTGAAGCTTTCTTT. Translated: CSVEDEGNTEAFF. V usage is TRBV29-1 and J usage is TRBJ1-1; no firm D call. This CDR3 has 13 amino acids. Germline V gene lookup returns CDR1 SQVTM and CDR2 ANQGSEA. Deletions cut 0 bases from V and 2 bases from J, with 7 bases between. The variable domain in full, completed from reference TRBV29-1 and TRBJ1-1, reads SAVISQKPSRDICQRGTSLTIQCQVDSQVTMMFWYRQQPGQSLTLIATANQGSEATYESGFVIDKFPISRPNLTFSTLTVSNMSPEDSSIYLCSVEDEGNTEAFFGQGTRLTVV.

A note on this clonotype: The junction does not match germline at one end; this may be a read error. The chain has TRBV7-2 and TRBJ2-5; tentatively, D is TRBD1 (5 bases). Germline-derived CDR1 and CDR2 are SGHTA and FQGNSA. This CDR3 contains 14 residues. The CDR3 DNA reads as TGTGCCAGCAGCGTAGACAGATATCAAGAGAACCAGTACTTC. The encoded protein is CASSVDRYQENQYF.

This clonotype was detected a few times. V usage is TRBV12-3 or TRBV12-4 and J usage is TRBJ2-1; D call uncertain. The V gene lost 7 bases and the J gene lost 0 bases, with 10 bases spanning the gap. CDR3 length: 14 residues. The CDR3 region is CASTLSSSYNEQFF. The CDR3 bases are TGTGCCAGCACCCTTTCTAGCTCCTACAATGAGCAGTTCTTC.

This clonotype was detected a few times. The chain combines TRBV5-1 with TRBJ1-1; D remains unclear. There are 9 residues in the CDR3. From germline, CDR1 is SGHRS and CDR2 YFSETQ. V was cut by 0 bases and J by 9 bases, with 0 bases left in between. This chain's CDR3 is CASSLEAFF. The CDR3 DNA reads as TGCGCCAGCAGCTTGGAAGCTTTCTTT.

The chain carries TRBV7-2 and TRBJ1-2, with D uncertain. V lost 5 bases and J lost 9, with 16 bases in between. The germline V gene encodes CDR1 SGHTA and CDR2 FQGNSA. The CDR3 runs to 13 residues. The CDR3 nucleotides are TGTGCCAGCAGCCCCGCCGACCACGTCAGCTACACCTTC. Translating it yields CASSPADHVSYTF.

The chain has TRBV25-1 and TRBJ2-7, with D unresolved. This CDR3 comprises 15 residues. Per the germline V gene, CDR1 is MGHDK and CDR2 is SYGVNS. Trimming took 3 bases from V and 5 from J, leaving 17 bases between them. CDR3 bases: TGTGCCAGCAGTGACCCACAAACAGAGCCGGACGAGCAGTACTTC. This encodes CASSDPQTEPDEQYF.

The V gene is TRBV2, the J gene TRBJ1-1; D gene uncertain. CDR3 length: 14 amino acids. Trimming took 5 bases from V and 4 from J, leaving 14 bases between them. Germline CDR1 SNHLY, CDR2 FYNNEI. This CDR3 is CASSLLLRGTEAFF. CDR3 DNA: TGTGCCAGCAGTCTACTACTGCGCGGCACTGAAGCTTTCTTT.

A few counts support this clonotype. Here the CDR3 reads CATSSRTKDTQYF. The DNA of the CDR3 is TGTGCCACCAGTTCTCGGACCAAAGATACGCAGTATTTT. V is TRBV24-1 and J is TRBJ2-3; no firm D call. The V end was cut by 6 bases, the J end by 5 bases, with 11 bases between. The germline gives CDR1 KGHDR, CDR2 SFDVKD. CDR3 length: 13 amino acids.

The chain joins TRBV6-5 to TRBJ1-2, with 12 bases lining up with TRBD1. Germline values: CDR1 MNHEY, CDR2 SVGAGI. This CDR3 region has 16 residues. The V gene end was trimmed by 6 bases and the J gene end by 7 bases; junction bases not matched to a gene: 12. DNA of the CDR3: TGTGCCAGCAGCCCAAATACCGGGACAGGGGGCCGTGGCTACACCTTC. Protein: CASSPNTGTGGRGYTF.

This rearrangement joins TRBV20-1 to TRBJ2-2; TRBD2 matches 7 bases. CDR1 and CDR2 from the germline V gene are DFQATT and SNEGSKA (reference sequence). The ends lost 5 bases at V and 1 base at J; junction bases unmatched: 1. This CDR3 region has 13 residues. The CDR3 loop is CSAAGENTGELFF. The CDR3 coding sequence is TGCAGTGCTGCGGGGGAGAACACCGGGGAGCTGTTTTTT.

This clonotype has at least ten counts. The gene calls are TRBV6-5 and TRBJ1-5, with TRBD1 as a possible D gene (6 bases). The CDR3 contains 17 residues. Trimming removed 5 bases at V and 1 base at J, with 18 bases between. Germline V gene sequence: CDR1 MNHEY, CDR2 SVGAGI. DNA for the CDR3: TGTGCCAGCAGTGCAACAGGGTTAGTGGTGAGCAATCAGCCCCAGCATTTT. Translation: CASSATGLVVSNQPQHF.

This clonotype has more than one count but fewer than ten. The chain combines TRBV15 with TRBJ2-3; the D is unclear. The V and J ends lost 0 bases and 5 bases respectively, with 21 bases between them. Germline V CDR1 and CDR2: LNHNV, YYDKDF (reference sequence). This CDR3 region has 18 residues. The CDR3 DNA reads TGTGCCACCAGCAGAGATCTCGGTCCAGAAGGCCTTGAAGATACGCAGTATTTT. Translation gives CATSRDLGPEGLEDTQYF.

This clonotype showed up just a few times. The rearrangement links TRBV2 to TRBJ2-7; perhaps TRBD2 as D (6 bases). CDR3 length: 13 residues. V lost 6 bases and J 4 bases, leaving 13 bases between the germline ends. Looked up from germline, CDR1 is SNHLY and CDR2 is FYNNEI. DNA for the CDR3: TGTGCCAGCAGCGGAGGGGTCTCTTACGAGCAGTACTTC. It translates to CASSGGVSYEQYF.

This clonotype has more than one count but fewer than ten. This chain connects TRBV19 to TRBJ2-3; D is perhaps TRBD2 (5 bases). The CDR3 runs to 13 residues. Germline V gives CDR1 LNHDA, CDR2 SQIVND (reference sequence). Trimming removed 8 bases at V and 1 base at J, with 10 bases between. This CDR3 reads CASAEEGTDTQYF. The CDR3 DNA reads TGTGCCAGTGCAGAGGAGGGCACAGATACGCAGTATTTT.

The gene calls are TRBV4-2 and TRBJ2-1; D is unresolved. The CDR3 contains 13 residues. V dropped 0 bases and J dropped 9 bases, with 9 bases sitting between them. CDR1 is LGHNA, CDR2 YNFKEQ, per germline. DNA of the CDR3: TGTGCCAGCAGCCAAGAAAGCCTGGGTGAGCAGTTCTTC. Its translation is CASSQESLGEQFF.

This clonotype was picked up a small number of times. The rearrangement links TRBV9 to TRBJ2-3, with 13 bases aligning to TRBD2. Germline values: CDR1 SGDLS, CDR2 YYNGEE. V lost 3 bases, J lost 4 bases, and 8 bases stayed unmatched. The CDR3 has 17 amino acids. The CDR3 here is CASSAGTGTSGADTQYF. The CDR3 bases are TGTGCCAGCAGCGCCGGGACCGGGACTAGCGGGGCAGATACGCAGTATTTT.

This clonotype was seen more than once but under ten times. CDR3 DNA: TGTGCCAGCAGCTCGCTAGCGGGGGGGCGGGATGAGCAGTTCTTC. Encoded protein: CASSSLAGGRDEQFF. The V gene is TRBV7-2, the J gene TRBJ2-1; TRBD2 aligns across 12 bases. CDR3 length equals 15 residues. The trim removed 4 bases at V and 8 bases at J, leaving 6 bases unmatched. CDR1 is SGHTA and CDR2 is FQGNSA in the germline V gene. Full variable domain (remainder filled in from reference TRBV7-2 and TRBJ2-1): GAGVSQSPSNKVTEKGKDVELRCDPISGHTALYWYRQSLGQGLEFLIYFQGNSAPDKSGLPSDRFSAERTGGSVSTLTIQRTQQEDSAVYLCASSSLAGGRDEQFFGPGTRLTVL.

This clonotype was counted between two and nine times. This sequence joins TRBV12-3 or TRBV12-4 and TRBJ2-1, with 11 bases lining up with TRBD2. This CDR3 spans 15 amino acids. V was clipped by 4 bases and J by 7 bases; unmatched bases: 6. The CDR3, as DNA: TGTGCCAGCAGTTCCCTAGCGGGGGGTTTGAATGAGCAGTTCTTC. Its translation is CASSSLAGGLNEQFF.